This TCR beta chain was sequenced in a study of graft-versus-host responses after intestinal transplantation. About the study: The study gave all recipients anti-thymocyte globulin induction, then tacrolimus and steroids for about 3 years.

Trimming took off 7 bases at V and 0 bases at J, with 18 bases between the two ends. This CDR3 has 17 amino acids. Germline loops: CDR1 SEHNR, CDR2 FQNEAQ (reference sequence). The data were produced by immunoSEQ multiplex PCR, yet TCRdb's version contains in-frame clones alone and is incomplete. The sample records approximately 89,000 clones, about 93% being singletons. The clonotype originates from a human patient who received an intestinal transplant, so some T cells may come from the graft donor. V usage is TRBV7-9 and J usage is TRBJ2-2, with D maybe TRBD1 (5 bases). This specimen consisted of PBMCs, obtained roughly 410 days after intestinal transplant. The CDR3 nucleotides read TGTGCCAGCATGTGGTACAGGCCGTTCGCGAACACCGGGGAGCTGTTTTTT. Translated: CASMWYRPFANTGELFF.